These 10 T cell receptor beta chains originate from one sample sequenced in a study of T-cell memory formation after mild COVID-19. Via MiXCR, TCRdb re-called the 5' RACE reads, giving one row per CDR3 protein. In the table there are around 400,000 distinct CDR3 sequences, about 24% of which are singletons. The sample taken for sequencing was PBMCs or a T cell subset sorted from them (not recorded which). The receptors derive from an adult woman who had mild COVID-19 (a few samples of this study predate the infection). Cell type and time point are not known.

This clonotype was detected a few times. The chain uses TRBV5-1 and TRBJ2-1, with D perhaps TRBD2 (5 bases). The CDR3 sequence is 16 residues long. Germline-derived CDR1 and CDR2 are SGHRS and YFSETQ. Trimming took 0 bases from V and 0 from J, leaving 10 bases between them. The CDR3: CASSLAAAYSYNEQFF. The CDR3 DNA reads TGCGCCAGCAGCTTGGCAGCGGCTTACTCCTACAATGAGCAGTTCTTC.

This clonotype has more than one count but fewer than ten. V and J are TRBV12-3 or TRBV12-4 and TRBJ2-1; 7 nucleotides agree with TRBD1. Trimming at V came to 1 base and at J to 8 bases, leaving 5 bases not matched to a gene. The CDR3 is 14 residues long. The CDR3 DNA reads TGTGCCAGCAGTTTAGAAGACAGGGTGGATGAGCAGTTCTTC. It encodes CASSLEDRVDEQFF.

This CDR3 is CSARDSQLNYGYTF. For the CDR3, the DNA is TGCAGTGCTAGAGATAGCCAACTTAACTATGGCTACACCTTC. V gene TRBV20-1 combines with J gene TRBJ1-2, with D unclear. Germline V lookup: CDR1 DFQATT, CDR2 SNEGSKA (reference sequence). Between the trimmed V and J ends, which lost 0 bases and 1 base, there was a span of 9 bases. This CDR3 has 14 amino acids.

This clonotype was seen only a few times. This CDR3 reads CASSQAGGASYEQYF. The CDR3 DNA follows: TGCGCCAGCAGCCAAGCAGGCGGGGCGTCCTACGAGCAGTACTTC. The chain links TRBV4-3 to TRBJ2-7, with D perhaps matching TRBD2 (6 bases). The CDR3 runs 15 residues. Germline V gene lookup returns CDR1 LGHNA and CDR2 YSLEER. Trimming shortened V by 1 base and J by 1 base, and 11 bases separated the two germline ends.

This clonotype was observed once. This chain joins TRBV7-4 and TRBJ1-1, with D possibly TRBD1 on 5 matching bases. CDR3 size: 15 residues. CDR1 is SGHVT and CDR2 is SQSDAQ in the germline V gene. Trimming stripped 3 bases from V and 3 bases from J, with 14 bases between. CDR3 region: CASSFSRDCYTEAFF. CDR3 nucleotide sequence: TGTGCCAGCAGCTTCTCCCGGGACTGCTACACTGAAGCTTTCTTT.

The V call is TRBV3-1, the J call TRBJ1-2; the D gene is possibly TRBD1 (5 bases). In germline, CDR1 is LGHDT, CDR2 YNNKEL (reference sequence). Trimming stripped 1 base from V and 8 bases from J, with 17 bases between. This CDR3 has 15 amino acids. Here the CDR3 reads CASSQAGTAGWGYTF. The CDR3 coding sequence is TGTGCCAGCAGCCAAGCCGGGACCGCTGGCTGGGGCTACACCTTC.

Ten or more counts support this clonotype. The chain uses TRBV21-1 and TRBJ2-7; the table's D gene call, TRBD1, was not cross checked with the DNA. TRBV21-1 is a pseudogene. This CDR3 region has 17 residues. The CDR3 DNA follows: TGTGCCAGCAGCCGGAGCTGGACAGGGGGCATAATCCACGAGCAGTACTTC. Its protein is CASSRSWTGGIIHEQYF.

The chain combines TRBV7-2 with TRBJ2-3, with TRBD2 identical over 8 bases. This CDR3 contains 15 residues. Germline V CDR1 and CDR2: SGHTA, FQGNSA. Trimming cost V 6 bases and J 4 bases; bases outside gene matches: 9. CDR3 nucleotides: TGTGCCAGCAGTTCCCGGGAGGGGCCGGCAGATACGCAGTATTTT. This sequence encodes CASSSREGPADTQYF.

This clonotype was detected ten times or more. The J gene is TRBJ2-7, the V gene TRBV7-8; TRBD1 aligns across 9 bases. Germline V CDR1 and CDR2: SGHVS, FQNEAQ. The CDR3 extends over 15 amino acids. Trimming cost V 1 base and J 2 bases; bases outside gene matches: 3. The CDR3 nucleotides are TGTGCCAGCAGCTTAGGGACAGGGGAGGCCTACGAGCAGTACTTC. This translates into CASSLGTGEAYEQYF. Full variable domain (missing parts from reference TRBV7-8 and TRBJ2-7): GAGVSQSPRYKVAKRGQDVALRCDPISGHVSLFWYQQALGQGPEFLTYFQNEAQLDKSGLPSDRFFAERPEGSVSTLKIQRTQQEDSAVYLCASSLGTGEAYEQYFGPGTRLTVT.

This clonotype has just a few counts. The DNA of the CDR3 is TGTGCCAGCAGCTCCGGGGGGGGGTCGGAGACCCAGTACTTC. Protein sequence: CASSSGGGSETQYF. The rearrangement links TRBV7-9 to TRBJ2-5; 8 positions match TRBD2. V gave up 4 bases and J gave up 5 bases; unmatched junction bases: 6. This CDR3 contains 14 residues. Germline values: CDR1 SEHNR, CDR2 FQNEAQ (reference sequence).